Here is one T cell receptor (beta chain) with its context. V was cut by 5 bases and J by 0 bases, with 11 bases left in between. The CDR3 contains 15 residues. CDR1 SGHRS and CDR2 YFSETQ come from the germline V gene. Profiling relied on immunoSEQ multiplex PCR, and the TCRdb table lists in-frame clones only, not all of them. The sample contains some 43,000 clones, over 75% of which appear only once. This sample is part of a study of OX40 agonist ivuxolimab in advanced cancers. The sequence was obtained from an adult with an advanced solid tumor such as melanoma, head and neck, liver or kidney cancer. The chain has TRBV5-1 and TRBJ2-2; D not certain. Source: CD4+ or CD8+ T cells sorted from blood, taken in a trial of the OX40 agonist ivuxolimab. The CDR3 region is CASSDYPANTGELFF. CDR3 coding DNA: TGCGCCAGCAGTGATTACCCCGCGAACACCGGGGAGCTGTTTTTT.